The 2 T cell receptor beta chains listed next were all sequenced from one sample in a study of blood T cells in healthy people across ages. Together with a sample-barcoded 5' primer, a J-beta primer mix was included in a second PCR lasting about 6 to 12 cycles. TCRdb re-called the 5' RACE reads through MiXCR, storing one row per CDR3 protein. This sample carries about 930,000 distinct CDR3 sequences, 25% to 30% of them seen once, and the ten largest clones take approximately 10%. This same sample was also taken into another study, of T cells of mothers and their children.

The sequencing sample was made of blood. The receptors were sampled from a middle-aged woman in good health.

The chain employs TRBV5-4 and TRBJ2-5, with 9 nucleotides matching TRBD1. Germline-derived CDR1 and CDR2 are SGHNT and YYREEE (reference sequence). The J segment lost 5 bases and the V segment lost 4 bases, leaving 9 bases of the junction unmatched. This CDR3 spans 15 amino acids. CDR3 coding DNA: TGTGCCAGCAGCCACAAACAGGGGGCTGGGGAGACCCAGTACTTC. Amino acids: CASSHKQGAGETQYF. Filled out from reference TRBV5-4 and TRBJ2-5, the complete variable domain reads ETGVTQSPTHLIKTRGQQVTLRCSSQSGHNTVSWYQQALGQGPQFIFQYYREEENGRGNFPPRFSGLQFPNYSSELNVNALELDDSALYLCASSHKQGAGETQYFGPGTRLLVL.

This clonotype was observed at least ten times. J is TRBJ1-2 and V is TRBV20-1; D is possibly TRBD1 (6 bases). CDR3 length: 16 residues. V shed 0 bases and J shed 4 bases, with 18 bases lying between them. The germline V gene encodes CDR1 DFQATT and CDR2 SNEGSKA (reference sequence). In DNA, the CDR3 is TGCAGTGCTAGAGATGAGACAGGAGCTATTTCCTATGGCTACACCTTC. This gives the protein CSARDETGAISYGYTF.